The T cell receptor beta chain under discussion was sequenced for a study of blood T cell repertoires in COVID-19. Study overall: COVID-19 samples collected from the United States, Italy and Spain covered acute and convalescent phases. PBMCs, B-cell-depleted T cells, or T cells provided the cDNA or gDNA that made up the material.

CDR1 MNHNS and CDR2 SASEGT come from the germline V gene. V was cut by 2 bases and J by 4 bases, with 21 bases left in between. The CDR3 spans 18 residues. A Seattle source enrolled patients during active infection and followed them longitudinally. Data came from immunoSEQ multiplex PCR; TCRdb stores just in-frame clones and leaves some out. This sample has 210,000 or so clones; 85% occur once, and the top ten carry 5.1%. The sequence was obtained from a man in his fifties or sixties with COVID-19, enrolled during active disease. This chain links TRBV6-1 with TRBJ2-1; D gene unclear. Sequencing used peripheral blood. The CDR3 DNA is TGTGCCAGCAGTGAAAACTACGGAACCATGTTGGGTTACAATGAGCAGTTCTTC. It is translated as CASSENYGTMLGYNEQFF.